This T cell receptor beta chain was captured by sequencing in a study of blood T cell repertoires in COVID-19. Using immunoSEQ multiplex PCR, the repertoire was profiled, and TCRdb retains in-frame clones only, with some absent. Of some 270,000 clones detected, approximately 84% appear once; the ten largest clones hold approximately 3.6%. The CDR3 covers 14 residues. Trimming took 1 base from V and 2 from J, leaving 10 bases between them. Germline CDR1 reads SGHRS; CDR2 reads YFSETQ. The chain links TRBV5-1 to TRBJ2-7; D is possibly TRBD1 (5 bases). This TCR was recovered from a man aged 45-60 years who had recovered from COVID-19. Specimen: PBMCs or T cells enriched from blood (not recorded which). Written as DNA, the CDR3 is TGCGCCAGCAGCTTGAAGGACAACCCCTACGAGCAGTACTTC. Amino acids: CASSLKDNPYEQYF.